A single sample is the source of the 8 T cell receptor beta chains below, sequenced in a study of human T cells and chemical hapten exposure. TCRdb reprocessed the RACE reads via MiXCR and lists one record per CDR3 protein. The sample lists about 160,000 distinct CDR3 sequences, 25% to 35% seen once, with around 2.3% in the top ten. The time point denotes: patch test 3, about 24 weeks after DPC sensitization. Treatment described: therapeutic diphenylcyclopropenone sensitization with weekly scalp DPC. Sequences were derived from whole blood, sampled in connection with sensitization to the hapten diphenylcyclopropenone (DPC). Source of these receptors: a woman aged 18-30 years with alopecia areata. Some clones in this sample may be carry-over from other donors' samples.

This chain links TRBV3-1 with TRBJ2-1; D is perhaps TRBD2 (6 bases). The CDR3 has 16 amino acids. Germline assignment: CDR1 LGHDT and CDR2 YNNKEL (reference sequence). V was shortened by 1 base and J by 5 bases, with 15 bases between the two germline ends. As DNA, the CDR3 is TGTGCCAGCAGCCAAGGTGGGGGGAGACTCGACAATGAGCAGTTCTTC. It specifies CASSQGGGRLDNEQFF.

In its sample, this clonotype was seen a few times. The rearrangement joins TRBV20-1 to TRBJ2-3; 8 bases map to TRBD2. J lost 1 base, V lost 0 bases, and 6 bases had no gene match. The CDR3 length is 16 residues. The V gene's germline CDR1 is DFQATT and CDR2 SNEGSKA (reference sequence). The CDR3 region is CSARDHISGGTDTQYF. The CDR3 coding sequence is TGCAGTGCTAGAGATCATATTAGCGGGGGCACAGATACGCAGTATTTT.

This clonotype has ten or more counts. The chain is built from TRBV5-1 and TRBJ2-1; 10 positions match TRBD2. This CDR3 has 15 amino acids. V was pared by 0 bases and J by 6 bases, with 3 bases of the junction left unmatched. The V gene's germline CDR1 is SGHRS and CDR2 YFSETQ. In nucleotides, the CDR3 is TGCGCCAGCAGCTTGGGCCTAGCGGGAGCCAATGAGCAGTTCTTC. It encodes CASSLGLAGANEQFF. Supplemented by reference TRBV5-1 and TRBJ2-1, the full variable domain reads KAGVTQTPRYLIKTRGQQVTLSCSPISGHRSVSWYQQTPGQGLQFLFEYFSETQRNKGNFPGRFSGRQFSNSRSEMNVSTLELGDSALYLCASSLGLAGANEQFFGPGTRLTVL.

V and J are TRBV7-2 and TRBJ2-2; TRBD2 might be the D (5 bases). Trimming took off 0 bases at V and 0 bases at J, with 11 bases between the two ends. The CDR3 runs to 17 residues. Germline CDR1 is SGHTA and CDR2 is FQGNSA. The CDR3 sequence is CASSLAWEFANTGELFF. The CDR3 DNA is TGTGCCAGCAGCTTAGCATGGGAGTTCGCGAACACCGGGGAGCTGTTTTTT. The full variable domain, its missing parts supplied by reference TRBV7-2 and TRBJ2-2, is GAGVSQSPSNKVTEKGKDVELRCDPISGHTALYWYRQSLGQGLEFLIYFQGNSAPDKSGLPSDRFSAERTGGSVSTLTIQRTQQEDSAVYLCASSLAWEFANTGELFFGEGSRLTVL.

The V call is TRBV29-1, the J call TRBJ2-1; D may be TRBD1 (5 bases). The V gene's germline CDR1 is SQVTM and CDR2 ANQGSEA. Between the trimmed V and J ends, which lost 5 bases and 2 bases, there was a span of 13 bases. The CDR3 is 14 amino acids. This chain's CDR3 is CSVHQQATYNEQFF. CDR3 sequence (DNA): TGCAGCGTTCACCAACAGGCTACCTACAATGAGCAGTTCTTC.

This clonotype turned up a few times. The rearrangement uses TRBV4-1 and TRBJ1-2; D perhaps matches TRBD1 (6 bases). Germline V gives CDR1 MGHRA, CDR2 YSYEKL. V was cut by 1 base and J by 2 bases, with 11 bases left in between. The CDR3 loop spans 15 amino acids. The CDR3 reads CASSQAPTGNYGYTF. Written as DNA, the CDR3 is TGCGCCAGCAGCCAAGCCCCTACAGGGAACTATGGCTACACCTTC.

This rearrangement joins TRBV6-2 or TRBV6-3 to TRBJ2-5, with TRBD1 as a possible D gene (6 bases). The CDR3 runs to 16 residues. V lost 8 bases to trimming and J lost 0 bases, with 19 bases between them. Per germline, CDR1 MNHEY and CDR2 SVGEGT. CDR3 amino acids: CASGDGQGRYQETQYF. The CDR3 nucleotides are TGTGCCAGCGGGGATGGCCAGGGGCGGTACCAAGAGACCCAGTACTTC.

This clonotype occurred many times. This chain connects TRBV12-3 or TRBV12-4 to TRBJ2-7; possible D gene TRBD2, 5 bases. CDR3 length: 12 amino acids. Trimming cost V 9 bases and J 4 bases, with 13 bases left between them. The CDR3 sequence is CASGLEGYEQYF. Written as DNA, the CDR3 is TGTGCCAGTGGACTCGAGGGTTACGAGCAGTACTTC.